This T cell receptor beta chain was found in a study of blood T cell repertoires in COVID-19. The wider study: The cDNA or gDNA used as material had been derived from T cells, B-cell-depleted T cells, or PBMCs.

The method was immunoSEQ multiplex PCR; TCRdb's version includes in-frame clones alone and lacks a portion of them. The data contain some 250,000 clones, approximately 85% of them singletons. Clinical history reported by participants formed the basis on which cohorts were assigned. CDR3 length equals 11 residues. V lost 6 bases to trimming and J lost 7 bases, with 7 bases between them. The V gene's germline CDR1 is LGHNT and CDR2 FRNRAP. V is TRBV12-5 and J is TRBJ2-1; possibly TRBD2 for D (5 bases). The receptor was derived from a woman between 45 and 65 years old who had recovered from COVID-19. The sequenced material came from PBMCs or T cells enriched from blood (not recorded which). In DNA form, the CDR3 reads TGTGCTAGTGGCCGAGGGAATGAGCAGTTCTTC. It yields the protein CASGRGNEQFF.